Presented here are 32 T cell receptor beta chains from one specimen sequenced in a study of cytomegalovirus exposure and HLA in healthy donors. Measured with immunoSEQ multiplex PCR; TCRdb has only the in-frame clones, and not every one. The sample contains about 49,000 clones, approximately 95% of which appear only once. Sequences were obtained from PBMCs. Receptors originate from a woman in her late teens or twenties in good health and CMV-seropositive.

V gene TRBV5-1 combines with J gene TRBJ2-1; 11 nucleotides line up with TRBD2. In germline, CDR1 is SGHRS, CDR2 YFSETQ. J gave up 6 bases and V 0 bases, and 5 bases lay outside the gene matches. CDR3 length: 16 amino acids. CDR3 bases: TGCGCCAGCAGCTTGGAGGGACTAGCGGTCTTCAATGAGCAGTTCTTC. It translates to CASSLEGLAVFNEQFF.

The DNA for the CDR3 is TGTGCCAGTAGTATTGGACTAACACCCTACAATGAGCAGTTCTTC. Protein product: CASSIGLTPYNEQFF. This chain uses TRBV19 with TRBJ2-1; TRBD2 is a possible D gene (6 bases). CDR3 size: 15 residues. Germline CDR1 and CDR2: LNHDA and SQIVND (reference sequence). Trimming took off 3 bases at V and 2 bases at J, with 11 bases between the two ends.

This clone showed up just once. The chain employs TRBV11-3 and TRBJ2-1; D is possibly TRBD2 (6 bases). The germline CDR1 and CDR2 sequences are SGHNT and YENEEA. The CDR3 contains 13 residues. The V end was cut by 5 bases, the J end by 6 bases, with 11 bases between. This CDR3 reads CASSRERSNEQFF. The CDR3 DNA is TGTGCCAGCAGCCGGGAGCGTAGCAATGAGCAGTTCTTC.

The rearrangement uses TRBV18 and TRBJ2-7; 7 nucleotides line up with TRBD1. The ends lost 1 base at V and 3 bases at J; junction bases unmatched: 0. The CDR3 has 13 amino acids. The V gene's germline CDR1 is KGHSH and CDR2 LQKENI. The DNA of the CDR3 is TGTGCCAGCTCACCACGGGACAGCTACGAGCAGTACTTC. Protein sequence: CASSPRDSYEQYF.

This rearrangement joins TRBV18 to TRBJ2-6; the match to TRBD1 covers 10 bases. This CDR3 has 19 amino acids. Unmatched junction bases numbered 9, after V lost 1 base and J lost 3 bases. CDR1 is KGHSH and CDR2 is LQKENI in the germline V gene. The CDR3 spells CASSPLQTGGSRGANVLTF. The DNA of the CDR3 is TGTGCCAGCTCACCACTCCAGACAGGGGGCTCTCGTGGGGCCAACGTCCTGACTTTC.

The chain is built from TRBV5-5 and TRBJ2-3; D uncertain. Germline V gene sequence: CDR1 SGHKS, CDR2 YYEKEE (reference sequence). V lost 1 base and J lost 6, with 12 bases in between. This CDR3 has 14 amino acids. The CDR3 DNA reads TGTGCCAGCAGCTTGCCTATATATACCGATACGCAGTATTTT. This translates into CASSLPIYTDTQYF.

The rearrangement joins TRBV6-1 to TRBJ2-6, with 11 bases fitting TRBD2. The CDR3 has 17 residues. CDR1 is MNHNS and CDR2 is SASEGT in the germline V gene. V dropped 4 bases and J dropped 2; count of bases not matched to a gene: 4. The CDR3 spells CASSALAGGAGANVLTF. For the CDR3, the DNA is TGTGCCAGCAGTGCCCTAGCGGGGGGCGCTGGGGCCAACGTCCTGACTTTC.

This sequence joins TRBV6-5 and TRBJ1-4; D not certain. CDR1 is MNHEY, CDR2 SVGAGI, per germline. This CDR3 region has 13 residues. Trimming took off 2 bases at V and 5 bases at J, with 6 bases between the two ends. The CDR3 loop is CASSYVANEKLFF. In DNA, the CDR3 is TGTGCCAGCAGTTACGTCGCGAATGAAAAACTGTTTTTT.

V usage is TRBV9 and J usage is TRBJ2-7, with D perhaps TRBD1 (6 bases). There are 15 residues in the CDR3. Germline CDR1 reads SGDLS; CDR2 reads YYNGEE. V lost 4 bases, J lost 2 bases, and 16 bases lay in between. The CDR3 loop is CASSPTSGTTYEQYF. As DNA, the CDR3 is TGTGCCAGCAGCCCCACCTCCGGGACAACCTACGAGCAGTACTTC.

The rearrangement links TRBV11-3 to TRBJ1-2; 9 nucleotides agree with TRBD1. This CDR3 contains 16 residues. With V trimmed by 0 bases and J by 10 bases, 12 bases remained unmatched. From germline, CDR1 is SGHNT and CDR2 YENEEA. In DNA, the CDR3 is TGTGCCAGCAGCTTAGATGGCGGGGGACAGGGAGCTCACTACACCTTC. This codes for CASSLDGGGQGAHYTF.

The chain has TRBV6-1 and TRBJ2-5; D ambiguous. Germline loops: CDR1 MNHNS, CDR2 SASEGT. V was shortened by 7 bases and J by 2 bases, with 14 bases between the two germline ends. This CDR3 has 14 amino acids. CDR3 in DNA: TGTGCCAGCAAGCCGATCGGGTGGCAAGAGACCCAGTACTTC. It yields the protein CASKPIGWQETQYF.

This CDR3 is CASSGGREETQYF. For the CDR3, the DNA is TGTGCCAGCAGTGGAGGCAGGGAAGAGACCCAGTACTTC. The chain has TRBV2 and TRBJ2-5; D is possibly TRBD1 (5 bases). This CDR3 comprises 13 residues. Germline values: CDR1 SNHLY, CDR2 FYNNEI. The V end was cut by 4 bases, the J end by 3 bases, with 9 bases between.

The V call is TRBV5-4, the J call TRBJ2-7, with TRBD2 matching over 14 bases. CDR3 length: 18 residues. CDR1 and CDR2 from the germline V gene are SGHNT and YYREEE (reference sequence). V dropped 5 bases and J dropped 7; count of bases not matched to a gene: 17. This chain's CDR3 is CASRTTLGTSGSLEEQYF. CDR3 sequence (DNA): TGTGCCAGCAGGACTACCCTCGGGACTAGCGGGAGCCTCGAAGAGCAGTACTTC.

The rearrangement links TRBV29-1 to TRBJ2-3; 7 bases are a match to TRBD2. The trim removed 4 bases at V and 2 bases at J, leaving 3 bases unmatched. The V gene's germline CDR1 is SQVTM and CDR2 ANQGSEA. The CDR3 covers 13 residues. This CDR3 reads CSVAGGYTDTQYF. The DNA of the CDR3 is TGCAGCGTTGCCGGGGGGTACACAGATACGCAGTATTTT.

This clone is medium-sized (0.01 to 0.1%). The chain couples TRBV6-4 to TRBJ2-2, with a tentative D call TRBD2 (5 bases). The CDR3 is 13 residues long. Deletions cut 3 bases from V and 3 bases from J, with 5 bases between. Germline V gives CDR1 MRHNA, CDR2 SNTAGT. The DNA of the CDR3 is TGTGCCAGCAGTGAAGCGGACACCGGGGAGCTGTTTTTT. Protein: CASSEADTGELFF.

This chain uses TRBV5-1 with TRBJ1-1; D possibly corresponds to TRBD1 (6 bases). Germline CDR1 SGHRS, CDR2 YFSETQ. V was clipped by 0 bases and J by 0 bases, with 15 bases between them. CDR3 length: 17 amino acids. In DNA, the CDR3 is TGCGCCAGCAGCTTGGCTCCGGGGGCGGGGGTGAACACTGAAGCTTTCTTT. Translation gives CASSLAPGAGVNTEAFF.

This chain joins TRBV29-1 and TRBJ2-1; 11 bases fit TRBD2. The germline CDR1 and CDR2 sequences are SQVTM and ANQGSEA. The CDR3 runs 16 residues. V dropped 7 bases and J dropped 1; count of bases not matched to a gene: 9. Written as DNA, the CDR3 is TGCAGCGCCTTTGGGGTAGCGGGAGGGTCCTACAATGAGCAGTTCTTC. Residues: CSAFGVAGGSYNEQFF.

The J gene is TRBJ2-7, the V gene TRBV6-5, with TRBD1 identical over 7 bases. The trim removed 2 bases at V and 1 base at J, leaving 5 bases unmatched. Per the germline V gene, CDR1 is MNHEY and CDR2 is SVGAGI. This CDR3 region has 15 residues. The CDR3 DNA sequence: TGTGCCAGCAGTTACGTCCCAGGGGGTTCCTACGAGCAGTACTTC. Translation: CASSYVPGGSYEQYF.

The count of this clone is one. The rearrangement joins TRBV7-2 to TRBJ1-2, with 7 positions matching TRBD1. The germline CDR1 and CDR2 sequences are SGHTA and FQGNSA. CDR3 size: 14 residues. V lost 2 bases to trimming and J lost 10 bases; unmatched junction nucleotides: 10. CDR3 region: CASSLPGQAGDYTF. The CDR3 DNA is TGTGCCAGCAGCTTACCCGGACAGGCCGGCGACTACACCTTC.

V gene TRBV7-2 combines with J gene TRBJ2-7; 9 positions match TRBD2. CDR1 SGHTA and CDR2 FQGNSA come from the germline V gene. The CDR3 has 14 amino acids. With 0 bases clipped from V and 4 bases from J, the junction kept 1 base outside the gene matches. CDR3 protein: CASSLAAGGYEQYF. The CDR3, as DNA: TGTGCCAGCAGCTTAGCGGCGGGAGGGTACGAGCAGTACTTC.

This chain uses TRBV6-4 with TRBJ2-1, with D tentatively TRBD2 (5 bases). Germline CDR1 MRHNA, CDR2 SNTAGT. The CDR3 covers 14 residues. V lost 3 bases and J 2 bases, leaving 8 bases between the germline ends. The CDR3 nucleotides are TGTGCCAGCAGTGAGAGCGGCACCTACAATGAGCAGTTCTTC. Protein sequence: CASSESGTYNEQFF.

The count of this clone is one. The V call is TRBV6-6, the J call TRBJ1-2, with D possibly being TRBD1 (6 bases). CDR3 length: 15 residues. V dropped 2 bases and J dropped 4 bases, with 14 bases sitting between them. The V gene's germline CDR1 is MNHNY and CDR2 SVGAGI (reference sequence). The CDR3 region is CASSYTQQGSYGYTF. The CDR3 DNA reads TGTGCCAGCAGTTACACCCAACAGGGTAGCTATGGCTACACCTTC.

The chain carries TRBV12-5 and TRBJ2-7; D is possibly TRBD1 (5 bases). The germline V gene encodes CDR1 LGHNT and CDR2 FRNRAP. CDR3 length: 15 residues. The V gene lost 5 bases and the J gene lost 1 base, with 15 bases spanning the gap. The CDR3 DNA reads as TGTGCTAGTGGTCCGGACATGCAGGCGTCCTACGAGCAGTACTTC. It codes for CASGPDMQASYEQYF. The variable domain in full, with the rest retrieved from reference TRBV12-5 and TRBJ2-7, is DARVTQTPRHKVTEMGQEVTMRCQPILGHNTVFWYRQTMMQGLELLAYFRNRAPLDDSGMPKDRFSAEMPDATLATLKIQPSEPRDSAVYFCASGPDMQASYEQYFGPGTRLTVT.

V usage is TRBV28 and J usage is TRBJ1-1; TRBD1 matches at 7 bases. V lost 1 base, J lost 1 base, and 3 bases stayed unmatched. Germline lookup yields CDR1 MDHEN and CDR2 SYDVKM. The CDR3 extends over 15 amino acids. The chain's CDR3 is CASSLLGGANTEAFF. The CDR3 bases are TGTGCCAGCAGTTTATTAGGGGGCGCGAACACTGAAGCTTTCTTT.

This clone was detected a few times. The V gene is TRBV11-3, the J gene TRBJ1-6, with unresolved D. V was shortened by 8 bases and J by 5 bases, with 7 bases between the two germline ends. The CDR3 runs to 12 residues. Germline assignment: CDR1 SGHNT and CDR2 YENEEA. The CDR3 protein is CASRRDNSPLHF. CDR3 DNA sequence: TGTGCCAGCCGTCGGGATAATTCACCCCTCCACTTT.

V and J are TRBV27 and TRBJ1-5; D call uncertain. Germline V gives CDR1 MNHEY, CDR2 SMNVEV (reference sequence). The length of the CDR3 is 15 residues. V shed 3 bases and J shed 2 bases, with 11 bases lying between them. CDR3 residues: CASSFSGVGNQPQHF. The CDR3 DNA is TGTGCCAGCAGTTTCTCGGGTGTGGGCAATCAGCCCCAGCATTTT.

The V call is TRBV15, the J call TRBJ2-7; weak D call: TRBD2 (6 bases). V was shortened by 3 bases and J by 6 bases, with 12 bases between the two germline ends. This CDR3 has 13 residues. Germline loops: CDR1 LNHNV, CDR2 YYDKDF (reference sequence). CDR3 sequence (DNA): TGTGCCACCAGCAGGGCTAAACTAGCCGAGCAGTACTTC. Translating gives CATSRAKLAEQYF. Using reference TRBV15 and TRBJ2-7 for the parts outside the CDR3, the full variable domain is DAMVIQNPRYQVTQFGKPVTLSCSQTLNHNVMYWYQQKSSQAPKLLFHYYDKDFNNEADTPDNFQSRRPNTSFCFLDIRSPGLGDTAMYLCATSRAKLAEQYFGPGTRLTVT.

This chain uses TRBV2 with TRBJ2-7, with 7 bases fitting TRBD2. This CDR3 is built from 14 residues. Unmatched junction bases numbered 4, after V lost 4 bases and J lost 1 base. The germline V gene encodes CDR1 SNHLY and CDR2 FYNNEI. DNA of the CDR3: TGTGCCAGCAGTGGGGAGCGGGATTCCTACGAGCAGTACTTC. Amino acid sequence: CASSGERDSYEQYF.

This chain uses TRBV4-2 with TRBJ2-5; possibly TRBD2 for D (5 bases). V lost 4 bases and J 1 base, leaving 7 bases between the germline ends. The CDR3 runs 13 residues. CDR1 and CDR2 (germline): LGHNA, YNFKEQ. In nucleotides, the CDR3 is TGTGCCAGCAGCCGGGAGATCCAAGAGACCCAGTACTTC. Translated: CASSREIQETQYF.

This chain connects TRBV19 to TRBJ1-3, with TRBD1 as a possible D gene (5 bases). The CDR3 sequence is 14 residues long. V lost 6 bases, J lost 0 bases, and 9 bases lay in between. Looked up from germline, CDR1 is LNHDA and CDR2 is SQIVND (reference sequence). CDR3 coding DNA: TGTGCCAGTAGCCAACAGGACTCTGGAAACACCATATATTTT. This encodes CASSQQDSGNTIYF.

This rearrangement joins TRBV5-6 to TRBJ2-3; D is possibly TRBD2 (6 bases). Trimming removed 0 bases from V and 2 bases from J, with 19 bases in between. The CDR3 has 18 residues. CDR1 is SGHDT, CDR2 YYEEEE, per germline. The CDR3 sequence: CASSLGETRRRDTDTQYF. The CDR3 DNA is TGTGCCAGCAGCTTGGGGGAGACTAGGCGCAGAGACACAGATACGCAGTATTTT.

The chain is built from TRBV27 and TRBJ2-3, with 11 bases fitting TRBD2. V was pared by 8 bases and J by 4 bases, with 8 bases of the junction left unmatched. The germline CDR1 and CDR2 sequences are MNHEY and SMNVEV (reference sequence). The CDR3 is 15 amino acids. CDR3 region: CASGELAGVADTQYF. CDR3 sequence (DNA): TGTGCCAGCGGGGAACTAGCGGGAGTCGCAGATACGCAGTATTTT.